The entry below describes one T cell receptor beta chain. These data are taken from a study of blood T cell repertoires in COVID-19. The repertoire was sequenced with immunoSEQ multiplex PCR; TCRdb's copy has only in-frame clones and lacks some. This sample has some 89,000 clones, with more than 70% found just once. The CDR3 length is 12 residues. Germline values: CDR1 LGHDT, CDR2 YNNKEL (reference sequence). Deletions cut 0 bases from V and 8 bases from J, with 7 bases between. The TCR comes from a middle-aged man with acute or convalescent COVID-19. The sample consisted of peripheral blood. This sequence joins TRBV3-1 (or the pseudogene TRBV3-2) and TRBJ1-2; D is undetermined. The CDR3 nucleotides read TGTGCCAGCAGCCAAGATGGAGGGGGCTACACCTTC. Translation gives CASSQDGGGYTF.